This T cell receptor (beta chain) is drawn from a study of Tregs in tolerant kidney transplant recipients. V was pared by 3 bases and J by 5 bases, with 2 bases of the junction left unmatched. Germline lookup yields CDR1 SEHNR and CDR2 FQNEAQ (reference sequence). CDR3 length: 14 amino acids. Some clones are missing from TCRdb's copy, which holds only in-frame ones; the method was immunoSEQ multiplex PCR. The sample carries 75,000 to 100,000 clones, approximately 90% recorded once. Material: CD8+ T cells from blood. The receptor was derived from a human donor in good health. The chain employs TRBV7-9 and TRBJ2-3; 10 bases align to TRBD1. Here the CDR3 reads CASSLGQGIDTQYF. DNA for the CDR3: TGTGCCAGCAGCTTGGGACAGGGGATAGATACGCAGTATTTT.